This TCR beta chain was captured by sequencing in a study of T cell responses to AZD1222 COVID-19 vaccine. Some clones are missing from TCRdb's copy, which holds only in-frame ones; the method was immunoSEQ multiplex PCR. The repertoire has around 100,000 clones, more than 70% of them found once; the top ten carry about a sixth. The sample consisted of peripheral blood, taken on day 0 of AZD1222 vaccination. This TCR was sampled from an adult in good health.

CDR3 residues: CASRGPRGYTF. CDR3 coding DNA: TGTGCCTCCAGGGGGCCGCGTGGCTACACCTTC. The chain recombines TRBV30 with TRBJ1-2, with TRBD1 matching 8 bases. CDR1 and CDR2 from the germline V gene are GTSNPN and SVGIG (reference sequence). This CDR3 is 11 amino acids long. The junction had 5 bases not matched to a gene; V was cut back by 7 bases and J by 7 bases.